The 22 T cell receptor beta chains reported below all come from one sample, sequenced in a study of CD8 T cells in ankylosing spondylitis (dated by TCRdb to 2017 to 2019). The library was prepared using 5' RACE. The sample was run on an Illumina HiSeq 2500. The public reads were quality trimmed at Q25 with fastp and then assembled into clones with MiXCR by TCRdb, keeping productive beta chains. Rows with a matching CDR3 protein are joined into one entry that keeps the most common DNA and genes. The sample table lists approximately 400,000 distinct CDR3 sequences, 20% to 30% of them with a count of one. The ten largest clones take up about 0.89% of the sample. Antigens of these TCRs are unknown. Points the paper makes about the study in general: Blood from ankylosing spondylitis patients appeared to be characterized by a TCR beta motif made up of about 8 highly homologous amino acid variants.

Sequenced sample: blood, either unsorted or a sorted T cell fraction (not recorded which). These receptors all come from a male donor with ankylosing spondylitis.

This clonotype turned up a few times. The gene calls are TRBV3-1 and TRBJ1-1; 8 positions agree with TRBD1. CDR1 is LGHDT, CDR2 YNNKEL, per germline (reference sequence). This CDR3 has 16 amino acids. With V trimmed by 1 base and J by 4 bases, 8 bases remained unmatched. The CDR3, as DNA: TGTGCCAGCAGCCAAGCTCGACAGGGGAGGGGCACTGAAGCTTTCTTT. Its translation is CASSQARQGRGTEAFF.

This clonotype was counted a few times. The rearrangement uses TRBV7-8 and TRBJ1-4; maybe TRBD1 (6 bases). The CDR3 contains 14 residues. The germline V gene encodes CDR1 SGHVS and CDR2 FQNEAQ. V shed 7 bases and J shed 1 base, with 10 bases lying between them. The chain's CDR3 is CASNQQGTNEKLFF. CDR3 in DNA: TGTGCCAGCAACCAACAGGGAACTAATGAAAAACTGTTTTTT.

Only a few counts were recorded for this clonotype. The rearrangement joins TRBV5-1 to TRBJ1-1, with D hard to call. CDR1 is SGHRS and CDR2 is YFSETQ in the germline V gene. V lost 6 bases and J 4 bases, leaving 16 bases between the germline ends. This CDR3 is 14 amino acids long. The CDR3 DNA reads as TGCGCCAGCACCACCTTCGGGTCCACCACTGAAGCTTTCTTT. The encoded protein is CASTTFGSTTEAFF.

The chain uses TRBV3-1 and TRBJ2-5, with D perhaps TRBD2 (5 bases). The CDR3 runs 14 residues. The V gene lost 0 bases and the J gene lost 9 bases, with 14 bases spanning the gap. CDR1 LGHDT and CDR2 YNNKEL come from the germline V gene (reference sequence). This CDR3 is CASSQDLGERAQYF. The CDR3 bases are TGTGCCAGCAGCCAAGATCTGGGAGAAAGGGCCCAGTACTTC.

The sample holds a few counts of this clonotype. The chain employs TRBV7-6 and TRBJ2-3; TRBD2 is a possible D gene (6 bases). This CDR3 is built from 13 residues. Trimming stripped 5 bases from V and 1 base from J, with 7 bases between. Germline CDR1 reads SGHVS; CDR2 reads FNYEAQ. In DNA form, the CDR3 reads TGTGCCAGCAGCGGGAGGCGCACAGATACGCAGTATTTT. Protein sequence: CASSGRRTDTQYF.

The V call is TRBV12-3 or TRBV12-4, the J call TRBJ1-2; possible D gene TRBD1, 6 bases. The CDR3 is 13 amino acids. Trimming shortened V by 3 bases and J by 5 bases, and 10 bases separated the two germline ends. The CDR3 protein is CASSFGQQYGYTF. In DNA form, the CDR3 reads TGTGCCAGCAGTTTCGGACAGCAATATGGCTACACCTTC.

This clonotype was recorded a few times. The chain joins TRBV5-1 to TRBJ2-7, with 9 nucleotides matching TRBD2. CDR3 length: 14 residues. V shed 0 bases, J shed 5 bases, and the junction held 3 bases outside the gene matches. Looked up from germline, CDR1 is SGHRS and CDR2 is YFSETQ. As DNA, the CDR3 is TGCGCCAGCAGCTTGGGGACTAGCGTTGACGAGCAGTACGTC. Translating gives CASSLGTSVDEQYV.

This chain links TRBV11-2 with TRBJ1-4, with D possibly TRBD1 on 6 matching bases. This CDR3 has 15 residues. The ends were cut back, 4 bases at V and 5 bases at J, with 14 bases in the middle. CDR1 SGHAT and CDR2 FQNNGV come from the germline V gene. The CDR3 loop is CASSSGTQRNEKLFF. The CDR3 DNA reads as TGTGCCAGCAGCTCAGGGACACAGAGAAATGAAAAACTGTTTTTT. The complete variable domain, with remaining parts taken from reference TRBV11-2 and TRBJ1-4, reads EAGVAQSPRYKIIEKRQSVAFWCNPISGHATLYWYQQILGQGPKLLIQFQNNGVVDDSQLPKDRFSAERLKGVDSTLKIQPAKLEDSAVYLCASSSGTQRNEKLFFGSGTQLSVL.

The rearrangement links TRBV5-1 to TRBJ1-2; D possibly corresponds to TRBD1 (6 bases). Trimming took off 0 bases at V and 7 bases at J, with 10 bases between the two ends. Per the germline V gene, CDR1 is SGHRS and CDR2 is YFSETQ. The CDR3 is made up of 13 amino acids. This CDR3 is CASSLDTGTGYTF. In nucleotides, the CDR3 is TGCGCCAGCAGCTTGGACACAGGGACTGGCTACACCTTC.

There are a few counts of this clonotype. V gene TRBV20-1 combines with J gene TRBJ2-1; 14 nucleotides line up with TRBD2. From germline, CDR1 is DFQATT and CDR2 SNEGSKA (reference sequence). J gave up 3 bases and V 3 bases, and 4 bases lay outside the gene matches. This CDR3 spans 16 amino acids. The CDR3 protein is CSARVTSGRDYNEQFF. The CDR3 nucleotides are TGCAGTGCTAGGGTGACTAGCGGGAGGGACTACAATGAGCAGTTCTTC.

The genes are TRBV9 and TRBJ2-1; D remains ambiguous. Trimming took off 4 bases at V and 8 bases at J, with 10 bases between the two ends. The germline V gene encodes CDR1 SGDLS and CDR2 YYNGEE. The CDR3 length is 12 residues. The CDR3 reads CASSPAWDEQFF. The CDR3 nucleotides read TGTGCCAGCAGCCCAGCATGGGATGAGCAGTTCTTC. Full variable domain (missing parts from reference TRBV9 and TRBJ2-1): DSGVTQTPKHLITATGQRVTLRCSPRSGDLSVYWYQQSLDQGLQFLIQYYNGEERAKGNILERFSAQQFPDLHSELNLSSLELGDSALYFCASSPAWDEQFFGPGTRLTVL.

This clonotype was seen more than once but under ten times. The chain is built from TRBV7-9 and TRBJ1-2; D remains ambiguous. The germline V and J ends were trimmed by 5 bases and 2 bases, with 9 bases remaining between them. This CDR3 is built from 13 residues. CDR1 is SEHNR, CDR2 FQNEAQ, per germline (reference sequence). CDR3 in amino acids: CASSPDGNYGYTF. CDR3 nucleotides: TGTGCCAGCAGCCCGGACGGGAACTATGGCTACACCTTC.

This clonotype was picked up a small number of times. CDR3 loop: CASGQGPNEKLFF. The CDR3, as DNA: TGTGCCAGCGGACAGGGCCCTAATGAAAAACTGTTTTTT. The chain joins TRBV9 to TRBJ1-4; TRBD1 matches at 8 bases. V shed 7 bases, J shed 3 bases, and the junction held 2 bases outside the gene matches. Germline V gives CDR1 SGDLS, CDR2 YYNGEE. The CDR3 is made up of 13 amino acids.

This chain uses TRBV7-8 with TRBJ2-1, with 13 bases fitting TRBD2. The CDR3 has 15 amino acids. Trimming took 5 bases from V and 8 from J; bases not matched to a gene: 6. CDR1 and CDR2 (germline): SGHVS, FQNEAQ. CDR3 protein: CASSTGLAGAHEQFF. In nucleotides, the CDR3 is TGTGCCAGCAGCACCGGACTAGCGGGAGCCCATGAGCAGTTCTTC.

This clonotype was counted between two and nine times. This chain links TRBV5-1 with TRBJ2-1; D unclear. Trimming stripped 0 bases from V and 0 bases from J, with 10 bases between. The germline gives CDR1 SGHRS, CDR2 YFSETQ. CDR3 length: 16 amino acids. CDR3 amino acids: CASSLGGQSSYNEQFF. The CDR3, as DNA: TGCGCCAGCAGCTTGGGAGGTCAGAGCTCCTACAATGAGCAGTTCTTC.

This clonotype was recorded a few times. This chain joins TRBV4-2 and TRBJ2-5; D not certain. This CDR3 has 15 amino acids. The V gene's germline CDR1 is LGHNA and CDR2 YNFKEQ. V lost 0 bases and J 2 bases, leaving 10 bases between the germline ends. CDR3 coding DNA: TGTGCCAGCAGCCAAGAGTGGGAAGCACAAGAGACCCAGTACTTC. This translates into CASSQEWEAQETQYF.

The V and J genes are TRBV3-1 and TRBJ2-7, with D unclear. Per the germline V gene, CDR1 is LGHDT and CDR2 is YNNKEL (reference sequence). V was cut by 5 bases and J by 2 bases, with 10 bases left in between. The CDR3 is made up of 13 amino acids. The CDR3 here is CASSDSDPYEQYF. CDR3 coding DNA: TGTGCCAGCAGCGATTCGGACCCCTACGAGCAGTACTTC.

This clonotype came up a few times. J is TRBJ2-1 and V is TRBV7-9; D ambiguous. Germline-derived CDR1 and CDR2 are SEHNR and FQNEAQ (reference sequence). Trimming stripped 4 bases from V and 5 bases from J, with 9 bases between. The CDR3 runs 13 residues. The CDR3, as DNA: TGTGCCAGCAGCTCCGGGTCTAACAATGAGCAGTTCTTC. Translated: CASSSGSNNEQFF.

V and J are TRBV2 and TRBJ2-1, with D unresolved. V was trimmed by 6 bases and J by 8 bases, leaving 14 bases between them. Germline CDR1 is SNHLY and CDR2 is FYNNEI. CDR3 length equals 13 residues. The CDR3 region is CASSATDVDEQFF. As DNA, the CDR3 is TGTGCCAGCAGCGCGACTGATGTGGATGAGCAGTTCTTC.

At least ten counts were recorded for this clonotype. V gene TRBV12-3 or TRBV12-4 combines with J gene TRBJ2-7, with 13 bases fitting TRBD2. Unmatched junction bases numbered 6, after V lost 6 bases and J lost 4 bases. The CDR3 has 15 residues. The DNA for the CDR3 is TGTGCCAGCAGGCGGACTAGCGGGAGTATTTACGAGCAGTACTTC. This gives the protein CASRRTSGSIYEQYF.

This chain joins TRBV2 and TRBJ2-1, with 12 nucleotides matching TRBD2. The CDR3 is 16 amino acids. V lost 6 bases, J lost 6 bases, and 9 bases stayed unmatched. Germline V lookup: CDR1 SNHLY, CDR2 FYNNEI. Written as DNA, the CDR3 is TGTGCCAGCAGCGGGAGACTAGCGGGAGCTACCAATGAGCAGTTCTTC. It is translated as CASSGRLAGATNEQFF.

The V gene is TRBV5-1, the J gene TRBJ2-3; maybe TRBD2 (5 bases). The CDR3 runs 14 residues. Germline V CDR1 and CDR2: SGHRS, YFSETQ. V lost 3 bases to trimming and J lost 3 bases, with 11 bases between them. This chain's CDR3 is CASSSSTGTDTQYF. As DNA, the CDR3 is TGCGCCAGCAGCTCTAGCACCGGGACAGATACGCAGTATTTT.